The 29 T cell receptor beta chains presented below share a single source sample, sequenced in a study of T cells in Graves' hyperthyroidism and ophthalmopathy. Authors of the study amplified TCR beta CDR3 regions from RNA transcripts. The HTBI primer set was used in a first-round RT-PCR of the TCR CDR3. MiXCR, applied by TCRdb to the multiplex PCR reads, yields one record per CDR3 protein. The table has some 270,000 distinct CDR3 sequences, around 26% seen once. The sequenced material came from blood. The origin of the receptors is a woman aged 40 to 50 with Graves' ophthalmopathy.

V gene TRBV28 combines with J gene TRBJ2-7; no definite D call. The V end was cut by 8 bases, the J end by 2 bases, with 13 bases between. Germline loops: CDR1 MDHEN, CDR2 SYDVKM. The CDR3 is 13 amino acids. The CDR3 is CASSQRKAYEQYF. DNA of the CDR3: TGTGCCAGCTCCCAACGGAAGGCCTACGAGCAGTACTTC.

This clonotype was observed at least ten times. The chain links TRBV2 to TRBJ1-5; no clear D. This CDR3 is 13 amino acids long. Germline CDR1 is SNHLY and CDR2 is FYNNEI. V lost 6 bases to trimming and J lost 6 bases, with 12 bases between them. The CDR3 region is CASRAIDRQPQHF. Here the CDR3 DNA reads TGTGCCAGCAGAGCCATCGATCGTCAGCCCCAGCATTTT.

The sample holds many counts of this clonotype. The J gene is TRBJ2-7, the V gene TRBV5-1; D may be TRBD1 (5 bases). CDR1 SGHRS and CDR2 YFSETQ come from the germline V gene. The CDR3 extends over 13 amino acids. V was shortened by 4 bases and J by 2 bases, with 10 bases between the two germline ends. For the CDR3, the DNA is TGCGCCAGCAGCAGGGGCAATCCCTACGAGCAGTACTTC. Protein: CASSRGNPYEQYF.

Ten or more counts support this clonotype. J is TRBJ2-7 and V is TRBV4-1; TRBD2 is a possible D gene (6 bases). Trimming removed 1 base at V and 7 bases at J, with 14 bases between. This CDR3 is built from 14 residues. Looked up from germline, CDR1 is MGHRA and CDR2 is YSYEKL. In nucleotides, the CDR3 is TGCGCCAGCAGCCAAGTTGGCAGGGCGGGAGAGCAGTACTTC. It is translated as CASSQVGRAGEQYF.

The table lists this clonotype with many counts. In DNA, the CDR3 is TGTGCCAGCAGCTTGGAAAGGGCCAACGAGCAGTACTTC. It specifies CASSLERANEQYF. The chain couples TRBV7-6 to TRBJ2-7; no clear D gene. Germline loops: CDR1 SGHVS, CDR2 FNYEAQ. The CDR3 spans 13 residues. Trimming pared 3 bases from V and 5 bases from J, leaving 11 bases between.

The chain employs TRBV11-2 and TRBJ2-7, with 10 bases identical to TRBD2. This CDR3 comprises 17 residues. Unmatched junction bases numbered 10, after V lost 5 bases and J lost 0 bases. Germline CDR1 and CDR2: SGHAT and FQNNGV. The CDR3 nucleotides are TGTGCCAGCAGCCGCCAGCTAGCGGGAGCCAACTCCTACGAGCAGTACTTC. Its translation is CASSRQLAGANSYEQYF.

This clonotype was detected ten times or more. V and J are TRBV28 and TRBJ2-7; TRBD1 agrees at 8 bases. The germline V gene has CDR1 MDHEN and CDR2 SYDVKM. V trimming: 5 bases; J trimming: 2 bases; junction bases outside the gene matches: 5. The CDR3 runs to 14 residues. CDR3 coding DNA: TGTGCCAGCAGTCCCCCAGGGGGCCCCTACGAGCAGTACTTC. Its translation: CASSPPGGPYEQYF.

This clonotype was detected many times. V is TRBV2 and J is TRBJ2-5; 10 bases are a match to TRBD2. V lost 4 bases, J lost 5 bases, and 10 bases stayed unmatched. CDR1 SNHLY and CDR2 FYNNEI come from the germline V gene. This CDR3 has 16 residues. DNA for the CDR3: TGTGCCAGCAGTGTGTCTAGCGGGAGCTTTACGGAGACCCAGTACTTC. It yields the protein CASSVSSGSFTETQYF.

The chain joins TRBV6-1 to TRBJ1-5; a weak D match, TRBD1 (5 bases). V lost 3 bases and J 4 bases, leaving 13 bases between the germline ends. The germline gives CDR1 MNHNS, CDR2 SASEGT. This CDR3 region has 15 residues. CDR3 region: CASSDSAGSNQPQHF. In DNA form, the CDR3 reads TGTGCCAGCAGTGATTCGGCAGGGTCAAATCAGCCCCAGCATTTT.

The rearrangement uses TRBV28 and TRBJ2-5; D may correspond to TRBD1 or TRBD2 (5 bases each). Germline V gene lookup returns CDR1 MDHEN and CDR2 SYDVKM. This CDR3 region has 16 residues. V gave up 2 bases and J gave up 7 bases, with 20 bases separating them. CDR3 in DNA: TGTGCCAGCAGTTTAACCCAGGGCAAGGAGAGGGTGACCCAGTACTTC. Protein: CASSLTQGKERVTQYF.

This clonotype was detected once. The CDR3 DNA is TGTGCCAGCATTGGCAGGGGGCTGAACACTGAAGCTTTCTTT. Amino acids: CASIGRGLNTEAFF. The J gene is TRBJ1-1, the V gene TRBV6-1; TRBD1 matches 8 bases. This CDR3 has 14 residues. Germline CDR1 MNHNS, CDR2 SASEGT. Losses at the gene ends were 7 bases for V and 0 bases for J; bases not matched to a gene: 4.

This clonotype has at least ten counts. The rearrangement uses TRBV5-6 and TRBJ2-7; TRBD1 matches at 8 bases. V lost 2 bases to trimming and J lost 7 bases; unmatched junction nucleotides: 5. CDR3 length: 13 residues. Looked up from germline, CDR1 is SGHDT and CDR2 is YYEEEE. CDR3 region: CASSFRGLGEQYF. The DNA of the CDR3 is TGTGCCAGCAGCTTCAGGGGGCTGGGAGAGCAGTACTTC.

This clonotype appeared many times. The CDR3 sequence is CASSTHKTGEETQYF. The CDR3 DNA sequence: TGTGCCAGCAGTACCCATAAGACAGGGGAGGAGACCCAGTACTTC. The rearrangement uses TRBV28 and TRBJ2-5; TRBD1 matches 8 bases. The CDR3 sequence is 15 residues long. Germline V lookup: CDR1 MDHEN, CDR2 SYDVKM. Trimming at V came to 5 bases and at J to 5 bases, leaving 10 bases not matched to a gene.

This clonotype has only a few counts. The V call is TRBV28, the J call TRBJ1-5; 10 nucleotides agree with TRBD1. The CDR3 is 14 residues long. The V gene end was trimmed by 7 bases and the J gene end by 6 bases; junction bases not matched to a gene: 6. The V gene's germline CDR1 is MDHEN and CDR2 SYDVKM. The chain's CDR3 is CASTPWDRGQPQHF. CDR3 DNA: TGTGCCAGCACCCCCTGGGACAGGGGTCAGCCCCAGCATTTT.

Ten or more counts support this clonotype. The CDR3 here is CATSRGGRGFAEAFF. The CDR3, as DNA: TGTGCCACCAGCAGAGGGGGAAGGGGTTTCGCTGAAGCTTTCTTT. The chain has TRBV15 and TRBJ1-1; TRBD1 might be the D (5 bases). The CDR3 contains 15 residues. With 1 base removed from V and 6 bases from J, the gap between germline ends came to 15 bases. Germline loops: CDR1 LNHNV, CDR2 YYDKDF (reference sequence).

This clonotype was recorded at least ten times. J is TRBJ1-5 and V is TRBV19; maybe TRBD1 (6 bases). Germline-derived CDR1 and CDR2 are LNHDA and SQIVND (reference sequence). The CDR3 extends over 12 amino acids. Trimming removed 7 bases from V and 7 bases from J, with 11 bases in between. CDR3 residues: CASNPGGQPQHF. As DNA, the CDR3 is TGTGCCAGTAATCCGGGGGGCCAGCCCCAGCATTTT.

This clonotype was counted only a few times. The V call is TRBV24-1, the J call TRBJ2-2, with D unclear. Per the germline V gene, CDR1 is KGHDR and CDR2 is SFDVKD. The V gene lost 4 bases and the J gene lost 0 bases, with 5 bases spanning the gap. The CDR3 loop spans 14 amino acids. The CDR3 region has the DNA TGTGCCACCAGTGACCGGCCGAACACCGGGGAGCTGTTTTTT. Translating it yields CATSDRPNTGELFF.

This clonotype was seen repeatedly, ten times or more. Here the CDR3 DNA reads TGTGCCAGCAGTTTTGAAACGAGTAGACTAGTTTACGAGCAGTACTTC. Protein sequence: CASSFETSRLVYEQYF. V and J are TRBV12-3 or TRBV12-4 and TRBJ2-7; TRBD2 is a possible D gene (6 bases). The CDR3 has 16 residues. Trimming left V 3 bases short and J 4 bases short, with 19 bases between.

The J gene is TRBJ1-2, the V gene TRBV10-3; D possibly corresponds to TRBD1 (5 bases). Trimming took 0 bases from V and 4 from J, leaving 18 bases between them. Germline CDR1 and CDR2: ENHRY and SYGVKD. CDR3 length: 17 residues. CDR3 in amino acids: CAISESVGLTDRYGYTF. DNA for the CDR3: TGTGCCATCAGTGAGTCGGTAGGATTGACAGACCGCTATGGCTACACCTTC.

As for this clonotype: At one of its ends the junction is not consistent with the germline gene, which may arise from a read error. The CDR3 spells CSAQTGTQYNSPLYF. The CDR3 DNA sequence: TGCAGTGCGCAGACAGGGACCCAGTATAATTCACCCCTCTACTTT. The rearrangement joins TRBV20-1 to TRBJ1-6, with 7 bases identical to TRBD1. From germline, CDR1 is DFQATT and CDR2 SNEGSKA (reference sequence). The length of the CDR3 is 15 residues.

This clonotype was counted many times. The chain uses TRBV10-3 and TRBJ1-5; 9 nucleotides match TRBD1. Germline assignment: CDR1 ENHRY and CDR2 SYGVKD. The CDR3 has 20 amino acids. V lost 1 base and J lost 1; bases outside the gene matches: 14. The CDR3 sequence: CAISEFGTGSSLVSNQPQHF. The CDR3 DNA is TGTGCCATCAGTGAGTTTGGGACAGGGTCATCCCTAGTGAGCAATCAGCCCCAGCATTTT.

This clonotype came up many times. The chain employs TRBV11-2 and TRBJ2-7; no definite D call. With 5 bases removed from V and 7 bases from J, the gap between germline ends came to 9 bases. Germline V lookup: CDR1 SGHAT, CDR2 FQNNGV. The length of the CDR3 is 11 residues. For the CDR3, the DNA is TGTGCCAGCAGCCCACTGGGTGAGCAGTACTTC. Protein: CASSPLGEQYF.

The chain employs TRBV10-3 and TRBJ2-5, with TRBD2 identical over 11 bases. Trimming took 0 bases from V and 3 from J; bases not matched to a gene: 6. Germline V gene data show CDR1 as ENHRY and CDR2 as SYGVKD. CDR3 length equals 17 residues. CDR3 amino acids: CAISESVGTSGKETQYF. CDR3 bases: TGTGCCATCAGTGAGTCGGTGGGGACTAGCGGCAAAGAGACCCAGTACTTC.

The table lists this clonotype with many counts. The V and J genes are TRBV20-1 and TRBJ2-4; possibly TRBD2 for D (6 bases). The CDR3 has 15 residues. The germline gives CDR1 DFQATT, CDR2 SNEGSKA (reference sequence). V was pared by 5 bases and J by 0 bases, with 14 bases between. DNA of the CDR3: TGCAGTGCTCCGCGCGGCGGGACAGCCAAAAACATTCAGTACTTC. Protein product: CSAPRGGTAKNIQYF.

This chain connects TRBV24-1 to TRBJ1-5; TRBD1 agrees at 7 bases. There are 16 residues in the CDR3. With 11 bases clipped from V and 3 bases from J, the junction kept 15 bases outside the gene matches. Germline CDR1 is KGHDR and CDR2 is SFDVKD. CDR3 DNA: TGTGCCAGCAGGGGGACGTCAGGGGAGGACAATCAGCCCCAGCATTTT. This codes for CASRGTSGEDNQPQHF.

This clonotype is a singleton in its sample. The chain employs TRBV28 and TRBJ1-3, with D uncertain. Germline V gene lookup returns CDR1 MDHEN and CDR2 SYDVKM. The V and J ends lost 6 bases and 5 bases respectively, with 17 bases between them. The CDR3 sequence is 15 residues long. CDR3 DNA: TGTGCCAGCAGCCCTGCCCAGACTTACCGAAACACCATATATTTT. Amino acids: CASSPAQTYRNTIYF.

This chain connects TRBV7-3 to TRBJ2-5; no reliable D call. Germline values: CDR1 SGHTA, CDR2 FQGTGA. Trimming pared 1 base from V and 3 bases from J, leaving 6 bases between. The CDR3 runs to 13 residues. DNA for the CDR3: TGTGCCAGCAGCTTAATGGTAGAAGAGACCCAGTACTTC. Protein sequence: CASSLMVEETQYF.

This clonotype was seen only once. V is TRBV6-5 and J is TRBJ1-2; D remains unclear. The V gene lost 3 bases and the J gene lost 8 bases, with 13 bases spanning the gap. In germline, CDR1 is MNHEY, CDR2 SVGAGI. The CDR3 has 13 residues. This CDR3 reads CASSYRSASGYTF. CDR3 sequence (DNA): TGTGCCAGCAGTTATAGGTCAGCTAGCGGCTACACCTTC.

This clonotype has at least ten counts. The gene calls are TRBV29-1 and TRBJ1-2; no clear D gene. Germline V gene lookup returns CDR1 SQVTM and CDR2 ANQGSEA. This CDR3 spans 13 amino acids. With 7 bases removed from V and 2 bases from J, the gap between germline ends came to 14 bases. The CDR3 loop reads CSGDLGGNYGYTF. CDR3 coding DNA: TGCAGCGGTGACCTGGGTGGGAACTATGGCTACACCTTC.